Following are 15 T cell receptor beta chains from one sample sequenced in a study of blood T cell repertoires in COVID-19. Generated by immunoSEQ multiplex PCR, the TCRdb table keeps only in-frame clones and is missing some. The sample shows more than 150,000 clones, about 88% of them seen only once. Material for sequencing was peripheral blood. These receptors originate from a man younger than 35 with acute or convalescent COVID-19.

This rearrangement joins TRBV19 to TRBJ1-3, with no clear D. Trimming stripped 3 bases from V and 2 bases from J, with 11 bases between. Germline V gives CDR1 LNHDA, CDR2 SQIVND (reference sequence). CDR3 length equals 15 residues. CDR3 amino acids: CASSISGRTGNTIYF. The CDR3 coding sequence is TGTGCCAGTAGTATCTCGGGGAGGACTGGAAACACCATATATTTT.

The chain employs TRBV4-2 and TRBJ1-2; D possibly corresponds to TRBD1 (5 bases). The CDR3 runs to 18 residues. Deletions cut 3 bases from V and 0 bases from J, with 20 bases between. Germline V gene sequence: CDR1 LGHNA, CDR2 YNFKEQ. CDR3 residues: CASSQLPKMTEANYGYTF. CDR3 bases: TGTGCCAGCAGCCAGCTGCCCAAAATGACAGAAGCTAACTATGGCTACACCTTC.

CDR3 DNA: TGTGCCAGCAGTTTTGGGGGGTGGCAGTTCTTC. Translating gives CASSFGGWQFF. V is TRBV6-5 and J is TRBJ2-1, with a weak D call TRBD2 (6 bases). This CDR3 spans 11 amino acids. V lost 4 bases to trimming and J lost 12 bases, with 10 bases between them. Germline values: CDR1 MNHEY, CDR2 SVGAGI.

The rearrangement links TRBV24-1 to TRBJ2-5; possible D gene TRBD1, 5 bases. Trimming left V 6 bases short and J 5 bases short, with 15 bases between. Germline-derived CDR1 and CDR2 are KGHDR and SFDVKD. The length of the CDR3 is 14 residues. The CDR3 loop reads CATSRQGGYETQYF. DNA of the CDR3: TGTGCCACCAGTCGGCAGGGCGGTTATGAGACCCAGTACTTC.

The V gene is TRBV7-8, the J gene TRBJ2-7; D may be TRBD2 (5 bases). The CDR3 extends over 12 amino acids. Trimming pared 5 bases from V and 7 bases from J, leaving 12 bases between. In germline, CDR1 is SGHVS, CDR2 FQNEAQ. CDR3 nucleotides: TGTGCCAGCAGCCCACTAGGATGGGAGCAGTACGTC. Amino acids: CASSPLGWEQYV.

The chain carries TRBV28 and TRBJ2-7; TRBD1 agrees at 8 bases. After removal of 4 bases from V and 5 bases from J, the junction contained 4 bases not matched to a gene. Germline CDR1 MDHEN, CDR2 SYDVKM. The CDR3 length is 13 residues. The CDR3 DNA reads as TGTGCCAGCAGTTCGTCGGACAGGGACGAGCAGTACGTC. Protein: CASSSSDRDEQYV.

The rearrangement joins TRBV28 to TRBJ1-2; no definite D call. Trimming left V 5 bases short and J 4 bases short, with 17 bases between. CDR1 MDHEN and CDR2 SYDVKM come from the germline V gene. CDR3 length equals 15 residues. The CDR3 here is CASSPPPSAGYGYTF. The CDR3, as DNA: TGTGCCAGCAGTCCACCGCCATCCGCGGGCTATGGCTACACCTTC.

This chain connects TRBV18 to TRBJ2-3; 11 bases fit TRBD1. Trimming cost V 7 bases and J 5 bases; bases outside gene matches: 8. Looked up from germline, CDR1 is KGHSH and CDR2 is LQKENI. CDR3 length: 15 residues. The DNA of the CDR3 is TGTGCCAGCTACTGGACAGGGGGCCTTCTAGATACGCAGTATTTT. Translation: CASYWTGGLLDTQYF.

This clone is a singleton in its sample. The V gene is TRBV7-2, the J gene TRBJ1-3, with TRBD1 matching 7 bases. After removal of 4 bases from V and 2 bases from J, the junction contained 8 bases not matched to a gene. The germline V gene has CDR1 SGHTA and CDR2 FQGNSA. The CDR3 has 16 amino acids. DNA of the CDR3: TGTGCCAGCAGCTCACAGGGGCCGGGAACTGGAAACACCATATATTTT. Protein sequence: CASSSQGPGTGNTIYF.

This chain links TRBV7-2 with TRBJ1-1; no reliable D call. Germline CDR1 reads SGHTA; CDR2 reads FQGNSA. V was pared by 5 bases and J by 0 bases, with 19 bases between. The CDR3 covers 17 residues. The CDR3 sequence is CASSHELVAGLNTEAFF. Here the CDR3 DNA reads TGTGCCAGCAGCCATGAGTTGGTCGCAGGATTGAACACTGAAGCTTTCTTT.

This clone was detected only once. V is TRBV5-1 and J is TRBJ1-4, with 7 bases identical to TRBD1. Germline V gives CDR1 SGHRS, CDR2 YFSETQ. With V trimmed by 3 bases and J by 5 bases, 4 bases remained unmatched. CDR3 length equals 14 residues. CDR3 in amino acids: CASSSGQLNEKLFF. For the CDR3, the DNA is TGCGCCAGCAGCTCGGGACAGCTGAATGAAAAACTGTTTTTT. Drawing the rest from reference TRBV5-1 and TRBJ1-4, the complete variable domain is KAGVTQTPRYLIKTRGQQVTLSCSPISGHRSVSWYQQTPGQGLQFLFEYFSETQRNKGNFPGRFSGRQFSNSRSEMNVSTLELGDSALYLCASSSGQLNEKLFFGSGTQLSVL.

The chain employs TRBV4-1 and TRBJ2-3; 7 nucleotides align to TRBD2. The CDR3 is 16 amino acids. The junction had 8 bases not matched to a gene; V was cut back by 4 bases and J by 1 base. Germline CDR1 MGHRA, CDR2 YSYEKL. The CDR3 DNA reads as TGCGCCAGCAGCCCAACCTCAAGCGGGGGCACAGATACGCAGTATTTT. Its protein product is CASSPTSSGGTDTQYF.

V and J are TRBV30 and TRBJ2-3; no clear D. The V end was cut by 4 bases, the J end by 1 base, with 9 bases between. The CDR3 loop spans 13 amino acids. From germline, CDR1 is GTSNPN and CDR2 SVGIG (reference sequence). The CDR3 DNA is TGTGCCTGGACCCGACTTGGCACAGATACGCAGTATTTT. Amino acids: CAWTRLGTDTQYF.

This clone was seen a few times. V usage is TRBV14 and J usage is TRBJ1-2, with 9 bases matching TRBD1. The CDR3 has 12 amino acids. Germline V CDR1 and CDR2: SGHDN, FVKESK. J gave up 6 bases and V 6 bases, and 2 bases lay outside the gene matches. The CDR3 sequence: CASSRDRDGYTF. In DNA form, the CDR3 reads TGTGCCAGCAGTAGGGACAGGGATGGCTACACCTTC. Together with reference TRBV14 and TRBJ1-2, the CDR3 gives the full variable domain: EAGVTQFPSHSVIEKGQTVTLRCDPISGHDNLYWYRRVMGKEIKFLLHFVKESKQDESGMPNNRFLAERTGGTYSTLKVQPAELEDSGVYFCASSRDRDGYTFGSGTRLTVV.

The CDR3 is CASSLEGGETQYF. The DNA for the CDR3 is TGTGCCAGCAGTTTGGAGGGTGGAGAGACCCAGTACTTC. This sequence joins TRBV6-5 and TRBJ2-5, with TRBD2 as a possible D gene (6 bases). Trimming removed 4 bases from V and 4 bases from J, with 10 bases in between. Germline V lookup: CDR1 MNHEY, CDR2 SVGAGI. The CDR3 consists of 13 residues.